Sequencing of this T cell receptor (beta chain) was carried out in a study of cytomegalovirus exposure and HLA in healthy donors (dated by TCRdb to 2016 to 2017). The study in broad terms: According to an earlier analysis of 550 to 700 of the donors, some 170 million T cells yielded 117 million unique TCR beta sequences and about 300 Gb of sequence data. An early release covering roughly 640 HLA-typed donors comprised about 300 gigabases of sequencing data and 85 million to 100 million unique TCR sequences. The genetic ancestry cluster associated with self-reported Caucasian donors included about 81% of the 350 to 500 genotyped donors. The study aimed to test whether cataloging public T cell receptors could reveal signatures of past pathogen exposure. Using immunosequencing, the study profiled T cell repertoires from fewer than 850 subjects and related those repertoires to cytomegalovirus serostatus. A separate validation cohort of approximately 120 different subjects was used in addition to the roughly 670-subject first cohort. To predict cytomegalovirus infection status, the study brought together high-throughput TCR immunosequencing, statistical association of individual TCRs with disease status, and machine learning. To study patterns of TCR occurrence, a later analysis re-analyzed previously published TCR beta repertoires from several hundred donors and added high-resolution HLA genotyping. Rather than using new phenotypic data, the later analysis identified candidate immune exposures from TCR beta sequences and from how often those sequences occurred across donors. An earlier analysis of some 600 of the donors applied high-throughput TCR beta sequencing to assess whether each TCR beta V gene segment acted as functional or pseudogenic. Donor age, sex, ethnicity and CMV serostatus were collected together with the repertoire data. Genome-wide SNP genotypes for about three fifths of the roughly 700 donors were used in a later genetic analysis, which treated that subset as a discovery cohort. Every repertoire in the discovery cohort had been generated on one and the same sequencing platform. Class I and class II HLA loci were covered by the typing at four-digit resolution. Typing coverage differed by locus: A, B, C, DRB1 and DQB1 were typed in roughly 629-630 donors, DQA1 in about 500, DPA1 in over 600, and DPB1 in around 440. Four to six DR-DQ haplotypes were handled as single units for association and clustering, since linkage in the cohort was strong. Across 300 to 500 genotyped donors of the cohort, an average of roughly 200,000 unique TCR beta nucleotide sequences per donor were sequenced, and around 20% of those sequences were non-productive. On the study overall, not on this receptor specifically: A cluster of highly shared sequence variants was judged likely to represent a technical artifact of the sequencing pipeline. In this cohort, only TCR beta chains were sequenced, and detectable features were limited by the absence of alpha or paired-chain data. In a later analysis, HLA-associated TCR beta chains showed more clonal expansion and lower generation probabilities than non-associated chains that were equally common. Sequencing depth was assumed to be roughly uniform across donors in the presence/absence analyses, though that assumption may not hold. A later analysis associated 15,000 to 20,000 TCR beta sequences with specific HLA alleles at a false discovery rate of 0.05. Correlated functional status among segregating V segments might be attributable to linkage disequilibrium, but an unknown experimental factor could not be ruled out. A total of 150 to 200 TCR beta chains were listed by the study as associated with cytomegalovirus. The classifier was reported to diagnose cytomegalovirus status with high specificity and sensitivity in both the original and validation cohorts. When HLA alleles, especially DR and DQ, strongly co-occurred, attributing TCR associations to individual alleles was difficult. A later analysis found that most CMV-associated TCR beta chains appeared HLA-restricted, with HLA associations seemingly driven largely by CMV exposure. HLA typing was unavailable for some donors at each locus, so association tests used only the typed subset. In a later analysis, several top co-occurrence clusters were reported to appear linked to parvovirus B19, influenza, CMV and Epstein-Barr virus. An association between a missense DCLRE1C variant and V-gene and J-gene trimming of TCR beta chains was found in a later genetic analysis and replicated in an independent cohort. A further reported finding was that TCR beta sequences accurately predicted the HLA-A and HLA-B alleles for most subjects in the first cohort. In vitro tests confirmed that three of the cytomegalovirus-associated TCR beta chains recognize cytomegalovirus antigens. In a later analysis, the rate of TCR association differed among HLA loci, with DRB1 alleles having the most associated TCRs and HLA-C alleles having the fewest. According to a later genetic analysis, donors in an Asian-associated ancestry cluster had fewer N-insertions in productive TCRs than the approximately 690-donor mean. Because counts were too low, some 17 rarely observed V segments, including chromosome 9 orphons, were excluded from the earlier analysis of around 640 of the donors. Some IMGT-functional V segments, including TRBV6-2 and TRBV6-3, could not be told apart with the 87-base-pair reads, so those segments were excluded. Immune exposure information for the cohort was limited to CMV serostatus. Most TCR sequences were observed very rarely across donors, whereas some public TCRs were present in many individuals. The authors suggested that the approach could potentially be generalized to other disease states and immunological phenotypes. In an earlier analysis of some 550 of the donors, most TCR beta V segments were observed in productive rearrangements about 90% or about 30% of the time, broadly matching IMGT annotations.

The CDR3 sequence holds 11 residues, the cysteine and phenylalanine included. Here the CDR3 DNA is all that survives: 33 bases in frame from base 1. A distance of 2 bases separates the germline ends of V and J, which lose 4 bases and 2 bases respectively. For CDR1 and CDR2, the germline V gene (reference sequence) lists SEHNR and FQNEAQ. Preparation of the library involved the immunoSEQ multiplex PCR assay. The multiplex PCR relied on a mix of 60 forward primers for TCR Vbeta segments and 13 reverse primers for TCR Jbeta segments. The CDR3 region of rearranged TCR beta genes was amplified from genomic DNA with a multiplex PCR assay. Amplified TCR beta libraries were sequenced as 87-base-pair reads on the Illumina HiSeq System. The original pipeline was this. In a later analysis, approximately 74 million unique TCR beta chains were counted across the approximately 640 repertoires, and around 10 million of these chains were shared by at least two donors. A nearest-neighbor algorithm error-corrected the raw reads and collapsed the reads into unique sequences, merging closely related sequences to remove PCR and sequencing errors. To assign V, D and J gene segments, CDR3 sequences were aligned to IMGT reference sequences. For a sequence to be retained, at least a six-nucleotide match to both a V gene segment and a J gene segment was required. Rearrangements were called productive when the CDR3 lacked stop codons and stayed in frame with V and J; all others were non-productive. Following IMGT convention, CDR3 was defined as the stretch from the second conserved V-encoded cysteine up to the conserved J-encoded phenylalanine. In an earlier analysis of around 640 of the donors, sequences lacking an unambiguous match to a single V gene segment were excluded. An earlier analysis of roughly 590 of the donors called V segments functional above 56.7% productive rearrangements and segregating when the between-donor standard deviation exceeded 5%. A statistical classification framework was built for diagnosing cytomegalovirus status from the catalog of TCR beta chain sequences. A later analysis assigned V and J genes by comparing TCR nucleotide sequences with IMGT/GENE-DB human TR gene sequences. A later analysis assigned CDR3 sequences and most-parsimonious VDJ recombination scenarios with the TCRdist pipeline. In a later analysis, each TCR beta chain was defined by its CDR3 amino acid sequence together with its V-gene family, and reads lacking a unique V-gene family were excluded. To address suspected cross-contamination and a sequencing artifact, a later analysis removed some 620 highly shared, low-generation-probability nucleotide sequences. For each public chain, a later analysis derived a clonal expansion index from normalized ranks of inferred template counts within each repertoire. In a later analysis, generation probabilities were computed with a VDJ recombination model fitted to out-of-frame rearrangements, and the resulting probabilities were checked against IGoR. In a later analysis, hypergeometric tests were used to score TCR-TCR, TCR-HLA and TCR-CMV co-occurrence, with a repertoire-size bias correction applied to TCR pairs. A later analysis estimated false discovery rates by permuting HLA or CMV assignments 20 times. In a later analysis, co-occurring TCRs were grouped using DBSCAN, with TCRdist sequence similarity added in when clustering inside HLA-allele-positive subsets. Repertoires with fewer than 30,000 or more than 120,000 public chains were left out of co-occurrence clustering, as were five repertoires with anomalous nucleotide sharing. What TCRdb holds here is the immuneACCESS table cut down to in-frame rearrangements. Part of the clones is not present; checked against another copy, under half of the missing clones reflect an unresolved V gene, and the others are unexplained. V, J and clone size are those of that table, while D and trimming were read from the DNA. In all, the sample holds around 250,000 clones, and 80% to 95% of those were seen once. The biggest ten clones account for about 1.7% of the sample.

The cohort consisted of 650 to 850 healthy bone marrow donors. At the time of sampling, all cohort members were nominally healthy, though unrecorded immune exposures were likely present. The donor tested CMV seronegative, placing the donor among the 352 seronegative members of the cohort. A peripheral blood sample was collected from each donor, and TCR beta sequencing was performed on peripheral blood mononuclear cells. Genomic DNA was extracted from the blood cell samples with the Qiagen DNeasy Blood Extraction Kit. Remarks on this clone: Its binding antigen is unknown. Per-nucleotide qualities are absent, and no much larger clonotype sits a single base away.

The clonotype comes from a girl aged 2 to 10 in good health and CMV-seronegative. This sequence uses TRBV7-9 and TRBJ2-5; too little of a D gene remains to name it. Sequences were obtained from PBMCs. The DNA sequence follows: TGTGCCAGCAGCTCTCAAGAGACCCAGTACTTC. Translation gives CASSSQETQYF. Here the CDR3 is joined to the reference TRBV7-9 and TRBJ2-5 genes, and the full variable domain is: DTGVSQNPRHKITKRGQNVTFRCDPISEHNRLYWYRQTLGQGPEFLTYFQNEAQLEKSRLLSDRFSAERPKGSFSTLEIQRTEQGDSAMYLCASSSQETQYFGPGTRLLVL.